Sequencing of this TCR beta chain was carried out in a study of PD-L1 blockade in urothelial cancer. On the study more broadly: Patients initiated atezolizumab in about 2014 at 1,200 mg intravenously every 3 weeks.

Notes on the study in general: At the 3-week point, tumor-associated blood clones expanded more in durable-benefit patients.

Between the trimmed V and J ends, which lost 4 bases and 8 bases, there was a span of 17 bases. This CDR3 region has 14 residues. Germline V gene sequence: CDR1 LNHNV, CDR2 YYDKDF (reference sequence). Documented time point: peripheral blood 6 weeks after treatment start. Profiled with immunoSEQ multiplex PCR; TCRdb holds only in-frame clones, not every one. Of 15,000 to 20,000 clones listed, roughly four fifths are singletons. This clone was recorded a few times. Its antigen is not identified. The chain recombines TRBV15 with TRBJ1-2; no firm D call. The receptor's source is a man in his fifties or sixties with urothelial cancer. The material sequenced was PBMCs, taken around atezolizumab (anti-PD-L1) treatment. This chain's CDR3 is CATSTRTSGIGYTF. The CDR3 DNA is TGTGCCACCAGCACCCGGACCTCGGGAATAGGCTACACCTTC.